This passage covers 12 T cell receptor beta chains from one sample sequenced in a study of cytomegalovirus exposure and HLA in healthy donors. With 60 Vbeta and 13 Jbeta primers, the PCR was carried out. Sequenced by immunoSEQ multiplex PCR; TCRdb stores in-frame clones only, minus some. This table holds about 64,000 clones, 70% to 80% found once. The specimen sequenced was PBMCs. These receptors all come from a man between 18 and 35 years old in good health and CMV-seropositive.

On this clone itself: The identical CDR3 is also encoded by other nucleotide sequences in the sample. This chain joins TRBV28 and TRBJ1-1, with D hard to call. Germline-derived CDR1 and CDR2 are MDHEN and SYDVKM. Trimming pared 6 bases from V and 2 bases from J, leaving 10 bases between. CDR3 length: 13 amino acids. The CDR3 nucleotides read TGTGCCAGCAGCTTCGCTATAAACACTGAAGCTTTCTTT. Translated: CASSFAINTEAFF.

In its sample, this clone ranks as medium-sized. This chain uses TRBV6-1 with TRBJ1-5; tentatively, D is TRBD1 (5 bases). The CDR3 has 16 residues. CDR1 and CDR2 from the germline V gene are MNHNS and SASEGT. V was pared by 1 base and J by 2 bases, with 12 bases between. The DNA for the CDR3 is TGTGCCAGCAGTGAAGAAGCAGGGAAAGGCAATCAGCCCCAGCATTTT. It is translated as CASSEEAGKGNQPQHF.

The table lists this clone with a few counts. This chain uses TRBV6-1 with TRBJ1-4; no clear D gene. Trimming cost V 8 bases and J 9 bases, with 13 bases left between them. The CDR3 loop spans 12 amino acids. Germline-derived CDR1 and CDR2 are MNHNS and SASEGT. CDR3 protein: CASSTEGKKLFF. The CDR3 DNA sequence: TGTGCCAGCTCAACCGAGGGTAAAAAACTGTTTTTT.

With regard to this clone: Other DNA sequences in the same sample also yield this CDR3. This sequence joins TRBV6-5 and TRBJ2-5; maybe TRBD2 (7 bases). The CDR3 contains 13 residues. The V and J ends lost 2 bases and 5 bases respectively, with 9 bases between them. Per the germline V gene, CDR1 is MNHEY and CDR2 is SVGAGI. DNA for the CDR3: TGTGCCAGCAGTTACCCGGGGGGCGAGACCCAGTACTTC. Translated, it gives CASSYPGGETQYF.

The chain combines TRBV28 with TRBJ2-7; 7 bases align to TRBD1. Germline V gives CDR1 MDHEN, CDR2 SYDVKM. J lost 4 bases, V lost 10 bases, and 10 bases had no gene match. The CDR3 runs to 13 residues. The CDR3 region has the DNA TGTGCCACCCGAGGGACAGAGATTTACGAGCAGTACTTC. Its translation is CATRGTEIYEQYF. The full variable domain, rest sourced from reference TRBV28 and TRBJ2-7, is DVKVTQSSRYLVKRTGEKVFLECVQDMDHENMFWYRQDPGLGLRLIYFSYDVKMKEKGDIPEGYSVSREKKERFSLILESASTNQTSMYLCATRGTEIYEQYFGPGTRLTVT.

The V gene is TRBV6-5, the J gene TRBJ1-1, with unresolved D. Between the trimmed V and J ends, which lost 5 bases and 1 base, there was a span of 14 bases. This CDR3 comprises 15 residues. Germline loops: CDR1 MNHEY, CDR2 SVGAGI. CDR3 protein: CASSPVRDGNTEAFF. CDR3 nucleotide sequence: TGTGCCAGCAGTCCAGTACGGGATGGGAACACTGAAGCTTTCTTT.

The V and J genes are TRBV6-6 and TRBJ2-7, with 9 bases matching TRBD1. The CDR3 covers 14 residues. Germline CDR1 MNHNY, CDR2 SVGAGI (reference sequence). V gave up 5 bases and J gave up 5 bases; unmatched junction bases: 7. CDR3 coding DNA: TGTGCCAGCAGTCCCGGGACAGGGATCCACGAGCAGTACTTC. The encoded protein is CASSPGTGIHEQYF.

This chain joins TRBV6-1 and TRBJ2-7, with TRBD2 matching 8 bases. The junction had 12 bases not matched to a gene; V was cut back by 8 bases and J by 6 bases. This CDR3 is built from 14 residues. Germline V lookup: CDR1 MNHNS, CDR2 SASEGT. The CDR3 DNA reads TGTGCCAGCGGTGGACTAGCTGTACGGGGCGAGCAGTACTTC. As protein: CASGGLAVRGEQYF.

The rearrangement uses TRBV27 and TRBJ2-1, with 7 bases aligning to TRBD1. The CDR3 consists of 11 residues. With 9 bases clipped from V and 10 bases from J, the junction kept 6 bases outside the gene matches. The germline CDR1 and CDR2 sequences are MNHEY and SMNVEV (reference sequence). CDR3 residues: CASNRGREQFF. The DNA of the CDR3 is TGTGCCAGTAACAGGGGCAGGGAGCAGTTCTTC.

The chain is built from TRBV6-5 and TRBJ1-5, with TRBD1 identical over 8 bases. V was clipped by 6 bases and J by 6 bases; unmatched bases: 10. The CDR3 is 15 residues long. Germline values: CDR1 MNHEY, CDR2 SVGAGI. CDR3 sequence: CASREAGGAGQPQHF. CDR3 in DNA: TGTGCCAGCAGAGAGGCAGGGGGCGCGGGTCAGCCCCAGCATTTT.

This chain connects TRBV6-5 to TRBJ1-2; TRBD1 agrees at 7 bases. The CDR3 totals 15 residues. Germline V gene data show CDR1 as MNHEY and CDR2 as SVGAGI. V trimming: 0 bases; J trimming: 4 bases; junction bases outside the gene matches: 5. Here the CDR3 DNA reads TGTGCCAGCAGTTACTCGCGGACAGGCCTCTATGGCTACACCTTC. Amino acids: CASSYSRTGLYGYTF.

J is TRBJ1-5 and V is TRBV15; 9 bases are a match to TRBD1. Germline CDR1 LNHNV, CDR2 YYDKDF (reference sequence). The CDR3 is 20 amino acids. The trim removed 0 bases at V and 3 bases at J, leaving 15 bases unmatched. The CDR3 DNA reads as TGTGCCACCAGCAGAGATCCGGTTAGGACAGGGGCTATCGACAATCAGCCCCAGCATTTT. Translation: CATSRDPVRTGAIDNQPQHF.